This passage covers 27 T cell receptor beta chains from one sample sequenced in a study of CD8 T cells in Susac syndrome (dated by TCRdb to the late 2010s). Library generation was performed with the immunoSEQ multiplex PCR assay. RNA was extracted using the RNeasy kit, and roughly 0.5 to 1 microgram was reverse transcribed with random hexamers. TCRdb reanalyzed the raw reads on its own, using fastp at Q25 for trimming and MiXCR for clone calling, and kept in-frame beta chains. For every CDR3 protein sequence, its rows merge into one entry that carries the most common genes and DNA. This sample holds some 150,000 distinct CDR3 sequences; roughly 94% were observed only once. The ten largest clones represent under 0.095% of the sample. The specimen sequenced was CD4+ T cells from PBMCs. All receptors derive from a human donor in good health.

V and J are TRBV5-1 and TRBJ2-7; TRBD2 matches 16 bases. CDR1 is SGHRS, CDR2 YFSETQ, per germline. This CDR3 region has 17 residues. The trim removed 4 bases at V and 3 bases at J, leaving 7 bases unmatched. The CDR3 bases are TGCGCCAGCAGCAAGGGACTAGCGGGAGGGCCCATCTACGAGCAGTACTTC. Translation gives CASSKGLAGGPIYEQYF.

This chain links TRBV15 with TRBJ2-7, with D possibly being TRBD1 or TRBD2 (6 bases each). The V gene's germline CDR1 is LNHNV and CDR2 YYDKDF (reference sequence). Trimming cost V 1 base and J 3 bases, with 13 bases left between them. The CDR3 runs 15 residues. This chain's CDR3 is CATSRGGGLLYEQYF. The CDR3 coding sequence is TGTGCCACCAGCAGAGGTGGGGGGCTTCTCTACGAGCAGTACTTC.

The chain is built from TRBV5-4 and TRBJ1-1; 7 nucleotides line up with TRBD1. J was trimmed by 3 bases and V by 1 base; bases with no gene match: 6. CDR3 length: 15 residues. Per germline, CDR1 SGHNT and CDR2 YYREEE (reference sequence). The DNA of the CDR3 is TGTGCCAGCAGCTTGTATAGGGGGCAGGACACTGAAGCTTTCTTT. Translating it yields CASSLYRGQDTEAFF.

J is TRBJ1-2 and V is TRBV12-3 or TRBV12-4, with TRBD1 matching 7 bases. This CDR3 spans 13 amino acids. V was pared by 6 bases and J by 8 bases, with 9 bases of the junction left unmatched. The CDR3 here is CASSRGTGGGYTF. The CDR3 nucleotides read TGTGCCAGCAGCAGGGGGACGGGGGGAGGCTACACCTTC.

The rearrangement joins TRBV29-1 to TRBJ2-2; D may be TRBD2 (5 bases). Germline loops: CDR1 SQVTM, CDR2 ANQGSEA. CDR3 length equals 15 residues. Between the trimmed V and J ends, which lost 1 base and 5 bases, there was a span of 14 bases. DNA of the CDR3: TGCAGCGTTGAAGGCCCCCCTGGAGGAACCGGGGAGCTGTTTTTT. Translation: CSVEGPPGGTGELFF.

V is TRBV2 and J is TRBJ2-5, with 12 bases identical to TRBD2. Germline V gene lookup returns CDR1 SNHLY and CDR2 FYNNEI. CDR3 length equals 16 residues. Losses at the gene ends were 3 bases for V and 0 bases for J; bases not matched to a gene: 2. The CDR3 sequence: CASSERTSGNQETQYF. CDR3 coding DNA: TGTGCCAGCAGTGAGAGGACTAGCGGGAACCAAGAGACCCAGTACTTC.

This chain uses TRBV19 with TRBJ2-3; 11 positions match TRBD2. CDR1 is LNHDA and CDR2 is SQIVND in the germline V gene (reference sequence). Trimming cost V 7 bases and J 3 bases; bases outside gene matches: 9. The CDR3 runs to 16 residues. The CDR3 sequence: CASIPLAGGLTDTQYF. DNA of the CDR3: TGTGCCAGTATCCCTCTAGCGGGAGGTCTAACAGATACGCAGTATTTT. The full variable domain, with the rest looked up from reference TRBV19 and TRBJ2-3, is DGGITQSPKYLFRKEGQNVTLSCEQNLNHDAMYWYRQDPGQGLRLIYYSQIVNDFQKGDIAEGYSVSREKKESFPLTVTSAQKNPTAFYLCASIPLAGGLTDTQYFGPGTRLTVL.

The chain recombines TRBV30 with TRBJ1-1, with D perhaps matching TRBD1 (6 bases). V lost 5 bases and J 8 bases, leaving 9 bases between the germline ends. The germline V gene has CDR1 GTSNPN and CDR2 SVGIG (reference sequence). CDR3 length: 10 residues. In DNA, the CDR3 is TGTGCCTGGGGTGACAGGGAAGCTTTCTTT. It translates to CAWGDREAFF.

The gene calls are TRBV29-1 and TRBJ2-3; no reliable D call. Germline-derived CDR1 and CDR2 are SQVTM and ANQGSEA. The CDR3 has 13 residues. V was trimmed by 0 bases and J by 3 bases, leaving 7 bases between them. CDR3 sequence: CSVEDPRTDTQYF. DNA of the CDR3: TGCAGCGTTGAAGATCCCAGAACAGATACGCAGTATTTT.

This chain uses TRBV29-1 with TRBJ2-5, with 9 bases lining up with TRBD1. CDR1 SQVTM and CDR2 ANQGSEA come from the germline V gene. Germline trimming cut 7 bases from V and 5 bases from J; bases unmatched to any gene: 11. The CDR3 sequence is 14 residues long. Here the CDR3 reads CSASRYRGLETQYF. CDR3 in DNA: TGCAGCGCTTCTCGCTACAGGGGGCTTGAGACCCAGTACTTC.

The chain joins TRBV12-3 or TRBV12-4 to TRBJ1-1; TRBD1 is a possible D gene (5 bases). The CDR3 has 13 residues. Trimming shortened V by 6 bases and J by 7 bases, and 15 bases separated the two germline ends. The CDR3 DNA is TGTGCCAGCAGCACCCCCGGGGCGGGTGAAGCTTTCTTT. Translating gives CASSTPGAGEAFF.

This clonotype showed up just once. The rearrangement uses TRBV4-1 and TRBJ2-1; perhaps TRBD2 as D (6 bases). V lost 1 base, J lost 1 base, and 14 bases lay in between. The CDR3 is made up of 17 amino acids. Germline CDR1 MGHRA, CDR2 YSYEKL. For the CDR3, the DNA is TGCGCCAGCAGCCAAGGCGGGGCGGGTTGGTCCTACAATGAGCAGTTCTTC. Residues: CASSQGGAGWSYNEQFF.

This sequence joins TRBV7-2 and TRBJ1-1; D not certain. Germline CDR1 reads SGHTA; CDR2 reads FQGNSA. V dropped 4 bases and J dropped 3 bases, with 6 bases sitting between them. The CDR3 is made up of 12 amino acids. CDR3 nucleotides: TGTGCCAGCAGCTATAGTGACACTGAAGCTTTCTTT. It translates to CASSYSDTEAFF.

J is TRBJ1-6 and V is TRBV2; D may be TRBD1 (5 bases). Trimming removed 8 bases at V and 7 bases at J, with 18 bases between. The germline V gene has CDR1 SNHLY and CDR2 FYNNEI. This CDR3 region has 15 residues. The CDR3 reads CASLRGSGVNSPLHF. The CDR3 DNA follows: TGTGCCAGCCTACGGGGGTCGGGTGTGAATTCACCCCTCCACTTT.

This chain uses TRBV20-1 with TRBJ1-5, with TRBD1 matching over 7 bases. J was trimmed by 5 bases and V by 6 bases; bases with no gene match: 4. This CDR3 region has 12 residues. CDR1 DFQATT and CDR2 SNEGSKA come from the germline V gene (reference sequence). The CDR3 nucleotides read TGCAGTGCCAGGGACAGACATCAGCCCCAGCATTTT. Translated, it gives CSARDRHQPQHF.

The chain uses TRBV3-1 and TRBJ2-1; D might be TRBD2 (5 bases). CDR3 length: 11 amino acids. In germline, CDR1 is LGHDT, CDR2 YNNKEL (reference sequence). With 4 bases removed from V and 9 bases from J, the gap between germline ends came to 7 bases. CDR3 nucleotides: TGTGCCAGCAGCCTCCGGGGTGAGCAGTTCTTC. It specifies CASSLRGEQFF.

The rearrangement links TRBV30 to TRBJ1-2; D perhaps matches TRBD1 (6 bases). V dropped 4 bases and J dropped 4 bases, with 16 bases sitting between them. The CDR3 runs 14 residues. Germline V gene lookup returns CDR1 GTSNPN and CDR2 SVGIG (reference sequence). CDR3 amino acids: CAWNEGGEGYGYTF. The CDR3 DNA follows: TGTGCCTGGAACGAGGGGGGCGAAGGCTATGGCTACACCTTC.

This clonotype occurred once. The chain joins TRBV6-1 to TRBJ1-1, with D perhaps matching TRBD1 (5 bases). Germline CDR1 reads MNHNS; CDR2 reads SASEGT. The CDR3 has 14 amino acids. Between the trimmed V and J ends, which lost 3 bases and 8 bases, there was a span of 16 bases. CDR3: CASSDANRLPEAFF. DNA of the CDR3: TGTGCCAGCAGTGACGCTAACAGGTTACCAGAAGCTTTCTTT.

The chain recombines TRBV6-6 with TRBJ2-3; TRBD2 agrees at 7 bases. Germline loops: CDR1 MNHNY, CDR2 SVGAGI (reference sequence). Unmatched junction bases numbered 3, after V lost 2 bases and J lost 4 bases. The CDR3 has 14 residues. The chain's CDR3 is CASSYRGGPDTQYF. CDR3 bases: TGTGCCAGCAGTTACAGGGGAGGGCCAGATACGCAGTATTTT.

This chain joins TRBV12-3 or TRBV12-4 and TRBJ2-4; no firm D call. The length of the CDR3 is 11 residues. The V end was cut by 7 bases, the J end by 9 bases, with 10 bases between. The CDR3 DNA reads as TGTGCCAGCATGGCCGCCGGCATTCAGTACTTC. Translation: CASMAAGIQYF.

The chain employs TRBV27 and TRBJ2-5, with a possible D match to TRBD2 (6 bases). The CDR3 consists of 14 residues. From germline, CDR1 is MNHEY and CDR2 SMNVEV (reference sequence). With 1 base removed from V and 5 bases from J, the gap between germline ends came to 11 bases. CDR3 nucleotides: TGTGCCAGCAGTTTATTGTTAGGAGGGGAGACCCAGTACTTC. Protein: CASSLLLGGETQYF.

The rearrangement uses TRBV4-1 and TRBJ2-7; 7 bases fit TRBD2. The CDR3 consists of 18 residues. V shed 0 bases, J shed 0 bases, and the junction held 11 bases outside the gene matches. Germline values: CDR1 MGHRA, CDR2 YSYEKL. The CDR3 DNA sequence: TGCGCCAGCAGCCAAGATCGCGGGAGCTGGGACCGCTCCTACGAGCAGTACTTC. Protein: CASSQDRGSWDRSYEQYF.

V usage is TRBV3-1 and J usage is TRBJ2-1; D is possibly TRBD2 (5 bases). V was clipped by 3 bases and J by 9 bases, with 24 bases between them. The CDR3 extends over 17 amino acids. The V gene's germline CDR1 is LGHDT and CDR2 YNNKEL (reference sequence). This CDR3 is CASSHDPRGLRRAEQFF. CDR3 coding DNA: TGTGCCAGCAGCCATGACCCCCGCGGGCTCCGGCGGGCTGAGCAGTTCTTC.

A single count supports this clonotype. V usage is TRBV5-1 and J usage is TRBJ2-3, with D perhaps matching TRBD1 (6 bases). V dropped 0 bases and J dropped 0 bases, with 14 bases sitting between them. Germline V gene sequence: CDR1 SGHRS, CDR2 YFSETQ. This CDR3 region has 17 residues. CDR3 loop: CASSLALGQRSTDTQYF. CDR3 coding DNA: TGCGCCAGCAGCTTGGCTCTAGGACAGCGTAGCACAGATACGCAGTATTTT.

J is TRBJ2-7 and V is TRBV11-2, with 8 nucleotides matching TRBD2. In germline, CDR1 is SGHAT, CDR2 FQNNGV. This CDR3 is built from 20 residues. With V trimmed by 0 bases and J by 2 bases, 18 bases remained unmatched. CDR3 amino acids: CASSLDVGLAGKLGTYEQYF. DNA of the CDR3: TGTGCCAGCAGCTTAGATGTTGGGCTAGCGGGCAAACTTGGGACCTACGAGCAGTACTTC.

This chain joins TRBV29-1 and TRBJ2-5; possible D gene TRBD2, 5 bases. Trimming took 3 bases from V and 0 from J, leaving 23 bases between them. This CDR3 comprises 18 residues. Germline CDR1 is SQVTM and CDR2 is ANQGSEA. The CDR3 coding sequence is TGCAGCGTTGAGAGGGCAACTTTGGTAAAAACCAACCAAGAGACCCAGTACTTC. Protein: CSVERATLVKTNQETQYF.

This chain links TRBV27 with TRBJ1-4; no firm D call. Germline CDR1 and CDR2: MNHEY and SMNVEV (reference sequence). With 5 bases removed from V and 8 bases from J, the gap between germline ends came to 18 bases. The CDR3 totals 15 residues. CDR3 protein: CASSPSRGVSEKLFF. The CDR3 region has the DNA TGTGCCAGCAGTCCCTCCCGGGGAGTGTCGGAAAAACTGTTTTTT.